The clone carrying this TCR beta chain was picked up a small number of times. Its target is not known. Trimming removed 3 bases from V and 4 bases from J; junction bases left unmatched: 10. This CDR3 spans 16 amino acids. Germline V gene lookup returns CDR1 DFQATT and CDR2 SNEGSKA (reference sequence). The data stem from a study of human T cells and chemical hapten exposure. Study findings and constraints: After DPC sensitization, TCRs above 1 in 1000 frequency showed no change.

The sample's time point: healthy volunteer bleed at 6 weeks. Before extraction, the whole blood was not fractionated, and total RNA was taken from it. It was the library that attached unique molecular identifiers to individual cDNA molecules. Study processing details: Samples ranged from about 23,224 to 690,600 TCRs, with a median of approximately 91,000. From the RACE reads, TCRdb called clonotypes with MiXCR, one entry per CDR3 protein. In this record, the V and J calls reflect TCRdb's handling and not the investigators' own analysis. The sample yields fewer than 85,000 distinct CDR3 sequences, approximately 8.6% seen once.

The clonotype comes from a female donor in good health. Some clones in this sample may be carry-over from other donors' samples. The chain carries TRBV20-1 and TRBJ2-7; 12 bases agree with TRBD1. The sample was whole blood. CDR3 bases: TGCAGTGCTAGCCGACCGGGACAGGGGGCGAGGTACGAGCAGTACTTC. Its protein product is CSASRPGQGARYEQYF.